The 17 T cell receptor beta chains given below trace back to one sample, sequenced in a study of Graves' ophthalmopathy and Graves' hyperthyroidism. Using RNA transcripts, the TCR beta CDR3 regions were amplified. The workflow started with a first-round RT-PCR run with HTBI primers and then moved on to a second-round multiplex PCR. TCRdb re-called the multiplex PCR reads through MiXCR, storing one row per CDR3 protein. Here the sample spans about 220,000 distinct CDR3 sequences, under 25% being singletons. Sequenced material: peripheral blood. These receptors were collected from a woman between 50 and 59 years old with Graves' ophthalmopathy.

This clonotype was found many times. This chain uses TRBV12-3 or TRBV12-4 with TRBJ2-7, with D perhaps matching TRBD1 (5 bases). V was trimmed by 5 bases and J by 0 bases, leaving 14 bases between them. The CDR3 covers 15 residues. The CDR3 sequence is CASSTRTKSSYEQYF. The DNA for the CDR3 is TGTGCCAGCAGTACCCGGACAAAGAGCTCCTACGAGCAGTACTTC.

This clonotype came up many times. The rearrangement joins TRBV13 to TRBJ2-7, with 7 bases identical to TRBD2. Germline CDR1 is PRHDT and CDR2 is FYEKMQ (reference sequence). V lost 1 base and J lost 7; bases outside the gene matches: 4. The CDR3 has 13 amino acids. CDR3 nucleotides: TGTGCCAGCAGCTTAGTTGCGGGAGAGGAGCAGTACTTC. It codes for CASSLVAGEEQYF.

The chain has TRBV11-1 and TRBJ2-7, with D maybe TRBD2 (6 bases). This CDR3 has 16 residues. Germline V lookup: CDR1 SGHAT, CDR2 FQDESV (reference sequence). The CDR3 spells CAGSLRGRSGVYEQYF. CDR3 coding DNA: TGTGCTGGCAGCTTAAGAGGGAGGTCGGGGGTCTACGAGCAGTACTTC.

As regards this clonotype: A much larger clone differs from this one at a single base, so this may be a read error. The CDR3 does not close with the conserved phenylalanine or tryptophan, likely indicating a read error. The J gene is TRBJ2-7, the V gene TRBV20-1; D is possibly TRBD2 (6 bases). The V gene lost 3 bases and the J gene lost 3 bases, with 15 bases spanning the gap. Germline CDR1 DFQATT, CDR2 SNEGSKA (reference sequence). CDR3 length: 14 residues. The CDR3 region has the DNA TGCAGTGCTAGCTCCCCGGTTAGCGGCTACGAGCAGTACCTC. As protein: CSASSPVSGYEQYL.

The chain couples TRBV6-1 to TRBJ2-7, with 12 bases aligning to TRBD2. The CDR3 runs 15 residues. V trimming: 5 bases; J trimming: 2 bases; junction bases outside the gene matches: 4. The germline V gene encodes CDR1 MNHNS and CDR2 SASEGT. The CDR3 here is CASSRTSGTPYEQYF. CDR3 DNA sequence: TGTGCCAGCAGTCGGACTAGCGGGACTCCCTACGAGCAGTACTTC.

This clonotype was observed many times. The V gene is TRBV29-1, the J gene TRBJ2-7; D possibly corresponds to TRBD2 (6 bases). Trimming removed 5 bases from V and 4 bases from J, with 9 bases in between. This CDR3 has 11 amino acids. Germline V gene sequence: CDR1 SQVTM, CDR2 ANQGSEA. The CDR3 DNA sequence: TGCAGCGTTACCCGGGGGTACGAGCAGTACTTC. Translated, it gives CSVTRGYEQYF.

This chain uses TRBV25-1 with TRBJ2-2; possible D gene TRBD1, 5 bases. Germline V CDR1 and CDR2: MGHDK, SYGVNS. V lost 7 bases, J lost 0 bases, and 9 bases lay in between. The CDR3 has 14 amino acids. The CDR3 region is CASKSGTNTGELFF. The CDR3 coding sequence is TGTGCCAGCAAATCAGGGACGAACACCGGGGAGCTGTTTTTT.

This clonotype was seen at least ten times. The gene calls are TRBV10-3 and TRBJ1-2; 7 nucleotides align to TRBD1. The CDR3 consists of 17 residues. After removal of 2 bases from V and 6 bases from J, the junction contained 15 bases not matched to a gene. Germline V lookup: CDR1 ENHRY, CDR2 SYGVKD. CDR3 residues: CAISEEQGVSRGDGYTF. CDR3 nucleotides: TGTGCCATCAGTGAGGAGCAGGGGGTGAGCAGGGGCGATGGCTACACCTTC.

This clonotype was seen many times. The rearrangement uses TRBV2 and TRBJ2-7, with TRBD2 as a possible D gene (5 bases). The CDR3 sequence is 14 residues long. The V gene lost 7 bases and the J gene lost 0 bases, with 13 bases spanning the gap. CDR1 is SNHLY, CDR2 FYNNEI, per germline. DNA of the CDR3: TGTGCCAGCAAGGACTCGATAAACTCCTACGAGCAGTACTTC. It encodes CASKDSINSYEQYF. Based on the CDR3 plus reference TRBV2 and TRBJ2-7, the full variable domain is EPEVTQTPSHQVTQMGQEVILRCVPISNHLYFYWYRQILGQKVEFLVSFYNNEISEKSEIFDDQFSVERPDGSNFTLKIRSTKLEDSAMYFCASKDSINSYEQYFGPGTRLTVT.

This clonotype was found many times. The rearrangement links TRBV11-2 to TRBJ2-4, with D possibly being TRBD2 (6 bases). This CDR3 has 15 residues. Germline V gene lookup returns CDR1 SGHAT and CDR2 FQNNGV. Trimming took 6 bases from V and 6 from J, leaving 18 bases between them. CDR3 amino acids: CASSPLGTRGNIQYF. Here the CDR3 DNA reads TGTGCCAGCAGTCCTCTCGGGACTCGGGGAAACATTCAGTACTTC.

On this clonotype: A much larger clone sits a single nucleotide away, making a read error possible. The chain links TRBV4-1 to TRBJ2-7; TRBD2 matches 11 bases. Per the germline V gene, CDR1 is MGHRA and CDR2 is YSYEKL. This CDR3 has 15 amino acids. The CDR3 sequence: CVSSQLAGALYEQYF. For the CDR3, the DNA is TGCGTCAGCAGCCAACTAGCGGGAGCCCTCTACGAGCAGTACTTC.

This clonotype was detected ten times or more. The rearrangement uses TRBV14 and TRBJ1-6; D perhaps matches TRBD1 (5 bases). The germline CDR1 and CDR2 sequences are SGHDN and FVKESK. V was cut by 0 bases and J by 7 bases, with 16 bases left in between. CDR3 length: 17 amino acids. CDR3 DNA: TGTGCCAGCAGCCAAGAGAATTTCAGGGCTTGGAATTCACCCCTCCACTTT. As protein: CASSQENFRAWNSPLHF.

The chain is built from TRBV29-1 and TRBJ2-5; unclear D gene. V dropped 5 bases and J dropped 5 bases, with 15 bases sitting between them. The CDR3 consists of 13 residues. The germline V gene encodes CDR1 SQVTM and CDR2 ANQGSEA. CDR3 protein: CSVPDINGETQYF. DNA for the CDR3: TGCAGCGTTCCAGATATAAACGGGGAGACCCAGTACTTC.

This clonotype was picked up many times. V gene TRBV19 combines with J gene TRBJ1-1; TRBD1 might be the D (5 bases). Germline V CDR1 and CDR2: LNHDA, SQIVND (reference sequence). The germline V and J ends were trimmed by 2 bases and 3 bases, with 7 bases remaining between them. The CDR3 totals 13 residues. CDR3 in DNA: TGTGCCAGTAGTATACAGGGATACACTGAAGCTTTCTTT. Amino acids: CASSIQGYTEAFF.

This clonotype has at least ten counts. This chain links TRBV7-8 with TRBJ1-2; D not resolved. V was cut by 1 base and J by 2 bases, with 8 bases left in between. The germline V gene encodes CDR1 SGHVS and CDR2 FQNEAQ. The CDR3 covers 14 residues. In nucleotides, the CDR3 is TGTGCCAGCAGCTTAGTGGGCAGGAACTATGGCTACACCTTC. Protein sequence: CASSLVGRNYGYTF.

The J gene is TRBJ1-2, the V gene TRBV6-1; 9 positions match TRBD1. There are 13 residues in the CDR3. Germline lookup yields CDR1 MNHNS and CDR2 SASEGT. The V gene end was trimmed by 7 bases and the J gene end by 8 bases; junction bases not matched to a gene: 8. The CDR3, as DNA: TGTGCCAGCACCACCGGGACAGGGACCGGCTACACCTTC. Encoded protein: CASTTGTGTGYTF.

Many counts were recorded for this clonotype. The chain employs TRBV15 and TRBJ2-1; TRBD2 agrees at 8 bases. The CDR3 loop spans 15 amino acids. The germline gives CDR1 LNHNV, CDR2 YYDKDF (reference sequence). J lost 10 bases, V lost 0 bases, and 8 bases had no gene match. The CDR3 protein is CATSRDQSSGEEQFF. CDR3 DNA sequence: TGTGCCACCAGCAGAGATCAGAGTAGCGGGGAGGAGCAGTTCTTC.